The 7 T cell receptor beta chains given below trace back to one sample, sequenced in a study of blood T cells in healthy people across ages. A sample-barcoded 5' primer and a J-beta primer mix were used in a second PCR of roughly 7 to 12 cycles. TCRdb reprocessed the 5' RACE reads with MiXCR, giving one entry per CDR3 protein. The repertoire includes roughly 930,000 distinct CDR3 sequences, around 48% of them detected once, and 13% sits in the top ten. The specimen was blood. The origin of the receptors is a man aged 25-45 years in good health.

The chain recombines TRBV6-6 with TRBJ2-6; 8 bases are a match to TRBD1. V shed 6 bases and J 3 bases; nucleotides not matched to a gene: 7. The germline gives CDR1 MNHNY, CDR2 SVGAGI (reference sequence). The CDR3 extends over 16 amino acids. This CDR3 reads CASSSQGAGGANVLTF. Here the CDR3 DNA reads TGTGCCAGCAGCTCCCAGGGGGCTGGTGGGGCCAACGTCCTGACTTTC.

The V call is TRBV3-1, the J call TRBJ1-2; D is ambiguous. From germline, CDR1 is LGHDT and CDR2 YNNKEL (reference sequence). The CDR3 totals 15 residues. V gave up 0 bases and J gave up 4 bases, with 12 bases separating them. Here the CDR3 reads CASSQDITSIYGYTF. The CDR3 DNA follows: TGTGCCAGCAGCCAAGATATCACAAGCATCTATGGCTACACCTTC.

The chain employs TRBV3-1 and TRBJ1-2, with D uncertain. V was pared by 4 bases and J by 4 bases, with 16 bases between. This CDR3 region has 15 residues. Germline assignment: CDR1 LGHDT and CDR2 YNNKEL (reference sequence). DNA for the CDR3: TGTGCCAGCAGCCCCACCGTGGGCGCCCGCTATGGCTACACCTTC. Its protein is CASSPTVGARYGYTF.

This clonotype was detected once. The chain links TRBV7-8 to TRBJ2-3; D might be TRBD1 (5 bases). The CDR3 is made up of 16 amino acids. Germline CDR1 SGHVS, CDR2 FQNEAQ. V lost 1 base, J lost 0 bases, and 11 bases lay in between. This CDR3 is CASSLGTLYSTDTQYF. The CDR3 bases are TGTGCCAGCAGCTTAGGGACACTATATAGCACAGATACGCAGTATTTT.

V and J are TRBV7-2 and TRBJ2-7; D uncertain. This CDR3 comprises 15 residues. Germline values: CDR1 SGHTA, CDR2 FQGNSA. V lost 5 bases and J 1 base, leaving 15 bases between the germline ends. CDR3 protein: CASSTERQRSYEQYF. CDR3 bases: TGTGCCAGCAGCACAGAACGTCAGAGGTCCTACGAGCAGTACTTC.

The chain joins TRBV29-1 to TRBJ2-7; tentatively, D is TRBD1 (5 bases). The DNA end favors TRBJ2-5, so the J call may be wrong. Germline V lookup: CDR1 SQVTM, CDR2 ANQGSEA. The CDR3 is made up of 12 amino acids. CDR3 sequence: CSAEVGPETQYF. CDR3 in DNA: TGCAGCGCCGAGGTGGGGCCCGAGACCCAGTACTTC.

This clonotype came up a few times. This sequence joins TRBV7-8 and TRBJ2-3, with 10 bases lining up with TRBD1. Germline V lookup: CDR1 SGHVS, CDR2 FQNEAQ. There are 16 residues in the CDR3. V shed 2 bases, J shed 4 bases, and the junction held 6 bases outside the gene matches. In DNA, the CDR3 is TGTGCCAGCAGCTTATCCTCGGGACAGGGGCCAGATACGCAGTATTTT. Protein: CASSLSSGQGPDTQYF.